A selection of T cell receptor beta chains follows, all from one sample in a study of control samples from healthy donors and cancer patients. Clones were read by immunoSEQ multiplex PCR, and TCRdb kept only the in-frame ones, dropping some. The table records some 200,000 clones, around 92% of them present only once. Sequences were obtained from blood. Every receptor here comes from a woman younger than 45 in good health. The CDR3 runs from the conserved cysteine through the conserved F or W. D genes are given only for firm matches. Clone sizes are given selectively: once, few, many, or a class where the clone is expanded.

v_call	d_call	j_call	clone_size	cdr3_nt	cdr3_aa
TRBV2	TRBD1	TRBJ1-6	NA	TGTGCCAGCAGTCCACAGGGGGCGCTTAATTCACCCCTCCACTTT	CASSPQGALNSPLHF
TRBV5-1	TRBD1	TRBJ1-4	NA	TGCGCCAGCGGGACAGGGGGAAATGAAAAACTGTTTTTT	CASGTGGNEKLFF
TRBV30	NA	TRBJ2-3	NA	TGTGCCTGGAGTGAGGAGGAATACACAGATACGCAGTATTTT	CAWSEEEYTDTQYF
TRBV3-1/TRBV3-2	TRBD1	TRBJ1-4	NA	TGTGCCAGCAGCCGCGGACAGGGGGCGGAAAAACTGTTTTTT	CASSRGQGAEKLFF
TRBV7-9	TRBD1	TRBJ2-7	NA	TGTGCCAGCAGCATCCCACAGGGGGTGGGGTACGAGCAGTACTTC	CASSIPQGVGYEQYF
TRBV2	NA	TRBJ1-2	NA	TGTGCCAGCAGTGGAGGGACACATGGCTACACCTTC	CASSGGTHGYTF
TRBV19	TRBD2	TRBJ2-3	NA	TGTGCCAGTAGTATCCGTGGCGGGGGGGCCCCAGATACGCAGTATTTT	CASSIRGGGAPDTQYF
TRBV19	NA	TRBJ1-5	NA	TGTGCCAGTAGTACGGGGGGACACCGCAATCAGCCCCAGCATTTT	CASSTGGHRNQPQHF
TRBV10-1	TRBD1	TRBJ2-7	NA	TGCGCCAGCAGTGAGTCCCGGACAGGGGGCTACGAGCAGTACTTC	CASSESRTGGYEQYF
TRBV20-1	TRBD1	TRBJ1-2	NA	TGCAGTGCAGACAGGGGCGGAGGCTACACCTTC	CSADRGGGYTF
TRBV11-2	NA	TRBJ1-1	NA	TGTGCCAGCAGCTCCGGGCTGAACACTGAAGCTTTCTTT	CASSSGLNTEAFF
TRBV5-1	TRBD2	TRBJ2-1	NA	TGCGCCAGCAGCGGGGACTATTCCTACAATGAGCAGTTCTTC	CASSGDYSYNEQFF
TRBV6-2/TRBV6-3	NA	TRBJ2-1	NA	TGTGCCAGCAGTTGGGGGGTCCCCTACAATGAGCAGTTCTTC	CASSWGVPYNEQFF
TRBV25-1	TRBD1	TRBJ1-2	few	TGTGCCAGCAGTGAGCACAGGGGGCGCGGGGGCTACACCTTC	CASSEHRGRGGYTF
TRBV4-1	TRBD1	TRBJ2-7	NA	TGCGCCAGCAGCCAAGATCTACAGGGGGTGTACGAGCAGTACTTC	CASSQDLQGVYEQYF
TRBV3-1/TRBV3-2	NA	TRBJ1-2	NA	TGTGCCAGCAGCCAAGAGGGCAGGGTGAACTATGGCTACACCTTC	CASSQEGRVNYGYTF
TRBV7-2	TRBD2	TRBJ2-5	NA	TGTGCCAGCAGCCCGCGGCGGGAGGGCCAAGAGACCCAGTACTTC	CASSPRREGQETQYF